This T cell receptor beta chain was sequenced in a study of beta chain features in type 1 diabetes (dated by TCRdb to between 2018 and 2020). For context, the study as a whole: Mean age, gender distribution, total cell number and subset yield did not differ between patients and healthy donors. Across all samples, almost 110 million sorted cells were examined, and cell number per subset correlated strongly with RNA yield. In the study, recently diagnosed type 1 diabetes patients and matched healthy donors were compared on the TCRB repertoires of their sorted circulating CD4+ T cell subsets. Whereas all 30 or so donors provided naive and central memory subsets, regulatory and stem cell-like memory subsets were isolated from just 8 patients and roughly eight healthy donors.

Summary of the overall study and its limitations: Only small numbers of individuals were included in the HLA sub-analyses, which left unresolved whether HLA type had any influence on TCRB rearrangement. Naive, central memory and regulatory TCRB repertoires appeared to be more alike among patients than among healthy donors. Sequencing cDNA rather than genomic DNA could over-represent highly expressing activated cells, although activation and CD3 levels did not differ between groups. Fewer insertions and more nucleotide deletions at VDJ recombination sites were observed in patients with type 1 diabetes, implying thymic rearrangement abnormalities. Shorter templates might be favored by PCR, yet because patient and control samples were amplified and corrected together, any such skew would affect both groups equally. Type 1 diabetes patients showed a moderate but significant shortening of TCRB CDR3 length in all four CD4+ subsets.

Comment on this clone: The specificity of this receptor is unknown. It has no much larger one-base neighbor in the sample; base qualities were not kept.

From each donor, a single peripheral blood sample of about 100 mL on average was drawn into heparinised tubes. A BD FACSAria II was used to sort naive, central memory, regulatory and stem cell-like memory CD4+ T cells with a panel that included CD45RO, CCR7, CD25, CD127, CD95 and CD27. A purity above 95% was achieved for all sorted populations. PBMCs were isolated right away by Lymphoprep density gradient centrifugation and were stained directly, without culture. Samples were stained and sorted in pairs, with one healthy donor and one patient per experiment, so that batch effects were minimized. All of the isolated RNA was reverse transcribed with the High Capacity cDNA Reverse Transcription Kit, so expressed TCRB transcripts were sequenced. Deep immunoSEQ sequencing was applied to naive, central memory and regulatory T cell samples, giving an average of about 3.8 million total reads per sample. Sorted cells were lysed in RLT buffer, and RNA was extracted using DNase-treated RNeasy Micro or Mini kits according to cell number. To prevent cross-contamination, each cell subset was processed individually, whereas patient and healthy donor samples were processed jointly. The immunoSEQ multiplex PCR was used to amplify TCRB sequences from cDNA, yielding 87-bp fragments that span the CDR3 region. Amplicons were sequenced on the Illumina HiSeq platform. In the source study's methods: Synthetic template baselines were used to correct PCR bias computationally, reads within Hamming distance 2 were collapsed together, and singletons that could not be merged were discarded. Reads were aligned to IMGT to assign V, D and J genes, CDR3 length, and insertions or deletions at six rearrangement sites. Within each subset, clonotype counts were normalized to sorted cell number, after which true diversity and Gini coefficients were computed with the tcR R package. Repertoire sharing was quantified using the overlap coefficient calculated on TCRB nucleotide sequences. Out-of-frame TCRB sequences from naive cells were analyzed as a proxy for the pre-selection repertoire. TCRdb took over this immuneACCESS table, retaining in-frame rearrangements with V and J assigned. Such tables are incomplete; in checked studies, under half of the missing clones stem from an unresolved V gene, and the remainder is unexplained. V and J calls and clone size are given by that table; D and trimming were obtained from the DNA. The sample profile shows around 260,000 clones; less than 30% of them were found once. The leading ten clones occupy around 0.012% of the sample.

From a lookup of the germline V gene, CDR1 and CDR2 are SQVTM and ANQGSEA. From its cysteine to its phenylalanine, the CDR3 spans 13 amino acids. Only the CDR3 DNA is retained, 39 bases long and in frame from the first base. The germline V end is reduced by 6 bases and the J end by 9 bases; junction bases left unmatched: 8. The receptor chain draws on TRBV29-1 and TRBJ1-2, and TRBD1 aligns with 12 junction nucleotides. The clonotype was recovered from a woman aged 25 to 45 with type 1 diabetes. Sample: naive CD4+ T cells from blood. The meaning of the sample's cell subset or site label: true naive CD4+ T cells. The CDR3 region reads CSVDLGQGASYTF. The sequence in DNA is TGCAGCGTCGACTTGGGACAGGGGGCAAGCTACACCTTC.